Only a few counts were recorded for the clone carrying this TCR beta chain. The data derive from a study of early T cells in non-severe SARS-CoV-2 infection. Study-wide context: Sequenced bulk RNA came from whole blood that was unsorted, and chains were unpaired.

Using its own MiXCR run on the 5' RACE reads, TCRdb lists one record per CDR3 protein. The repertoire holds tens of thousands of distinct CDR3 sequences, with roughly an eighth as singletons. CDR3 size: 17 residues. Trimming stripped 0 bases from V and 0 bases from J, with 10 bases between. Per the germline V gene, CDR1 is SGDLS and CDR2 is YYNGEE. The sequenced sample consisted of whole blood. V gene TRBV9 combines with J gene TRBJ1-6; D ambiguous. The sequence was obtained from an adult who was a healthcare worker with PCR-confirmed SARS-CoV-2 infection or an uninfected control (not recorded which). The CDR3: CASSVDPLSSYNSPLHF. The CDR3 DNA reads TGTGCCAGCAGCGTAGATCCGCTGAGCTCCTATAATTCACCCCTCCACTTT.